This T cell receptor (beta chain) was sequenced for a study of CD8 T cells in ankylosing spondylitis. This clonotype appeared many times. The antigen is undetermined. Quantitative barcoded 5'-RACE was used to prepare TCR beta libraries. TCRdb used MiXCR to reprocess the 5' RACE reads, holding one entry per CDR3 protein. The sample has over 450,000 distinct CDR3 sequences; 9.5% to 15% are singletons. Points from the study as a whole: Earlier reports found some motif variants in synovial fluid and blood in reactive arthritis. CD8+ cells made up the disease-linked clones, which were relatively rare in peripheral blood. According to the report, clones linked to the disease were significantly enriched in matched synovial fluid samples taken from ankylosing spondylitis patients. Ankylosing spondylitis blood seemed to carry a telltale TCR beta motif made of eight highly homologous variants.

Between the trimmed V and J ends, which lost 2 bases and 4 bases, there was a span of 6 bases. The germline CDR1 and CDR2 sequences are SGHRS and YFSETQ. The CDR3 loop spans 13 amino acids. The sample comprised blood, either unsorted or a sorted T cell fraction (not recorded which). The sequence came from a male donor with ankylosing spondylitis. The chain has TRBV5-1 and TRBJ2-2, with a tentative D call TRBD2 (5 bases). The CDR3 sequence: CASSLAATGELFF. The CDR3 nucleotides read TGCGCCAGCAGCTTAGCGGCCACCGGGGAGCTGTTTTTT.